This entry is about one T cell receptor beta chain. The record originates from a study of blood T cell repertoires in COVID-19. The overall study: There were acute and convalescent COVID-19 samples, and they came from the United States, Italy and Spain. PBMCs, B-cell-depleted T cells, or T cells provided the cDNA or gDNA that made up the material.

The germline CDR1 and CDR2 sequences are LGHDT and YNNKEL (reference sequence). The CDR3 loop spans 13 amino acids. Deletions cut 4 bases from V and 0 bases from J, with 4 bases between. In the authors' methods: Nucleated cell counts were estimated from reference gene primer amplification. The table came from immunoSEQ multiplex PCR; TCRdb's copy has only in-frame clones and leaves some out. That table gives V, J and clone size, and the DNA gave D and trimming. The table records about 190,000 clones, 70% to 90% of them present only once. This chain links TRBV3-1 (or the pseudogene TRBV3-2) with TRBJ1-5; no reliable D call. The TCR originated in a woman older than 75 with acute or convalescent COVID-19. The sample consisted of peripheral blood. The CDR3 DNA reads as TGTGCCAGCAGCCCCAGTAGCAATCAGCCCCAGCATTTT. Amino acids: CASSPSSNQPQHF.